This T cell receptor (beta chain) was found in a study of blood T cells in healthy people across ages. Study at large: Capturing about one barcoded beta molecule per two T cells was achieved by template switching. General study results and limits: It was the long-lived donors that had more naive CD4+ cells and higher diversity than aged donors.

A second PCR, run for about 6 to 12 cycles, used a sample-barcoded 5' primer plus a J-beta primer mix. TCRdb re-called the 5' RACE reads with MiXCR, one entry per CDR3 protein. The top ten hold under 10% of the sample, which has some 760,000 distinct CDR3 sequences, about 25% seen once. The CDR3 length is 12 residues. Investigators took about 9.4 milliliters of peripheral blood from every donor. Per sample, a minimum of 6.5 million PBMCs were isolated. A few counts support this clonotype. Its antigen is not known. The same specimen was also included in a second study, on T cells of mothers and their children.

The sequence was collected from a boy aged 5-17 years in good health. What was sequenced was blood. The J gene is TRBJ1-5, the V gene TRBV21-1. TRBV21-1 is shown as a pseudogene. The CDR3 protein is CASLQGLQPQHF. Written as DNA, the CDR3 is TGTGCCAGCCTCCAGGGCCTTCAGCCCCAGCATTTT.